The sequence of this TCR beta chain was determined in a study of cytomegalovirus exposure and HLA in healthy donors. Study-level results: Indistinguishability led to the exclusion of some V segments, TRBV6-2 and TRBV6-3 included. The authors later found TCR association rates varying by HLA locus, with DRB1 most and HLA-C fewest.

Donors had nominal health at sampling but likely had unrecorded immune exposures. The germline gives CDR1 LNHDA, CDR2 SQIVND (reference sequence). This CDR3 has 15 residues. The germline V and J ends were trimmed by 8 bases and 8 bases, with 25 bases remaining between them. As to this clone: Its matching antigen is unknown.

PCR amplification relied on 60 Vbeta primers (plus 13 Jbeta primers). Clones were sequenced by immunoSEQ multiplex PCR, and TCRdb holds only the in-frame ones, with some missing. The table records around 150,000 clones, less than 85% of them present only once. The chain couples TRBV19 to TRBJ2-7; possibly TRBD2 for D (5 bases). The material sequenced was PBMCs. This TCR was recovered from a man aged 35 to 55 in good health and CMV-seropositive. The CDR3 reads CASSSPSEARRKQYF. The DNA of the CDR3 is TGTGCCAGTTCATCCCCCTCCGAGGCCAGGAGGAAGCAGTACTTC.